The 30 T cell receptor beta chains below all came from one sample that was sequenced in a study of blood T cell repertoires in COVID-19. Using immunoSEQ multiplex PCR, the repertoire was profiled, and TCRdb retains in-frame clones only, with some absent. The sample holds tens of thousands of clones, 70% to 90% seen once. The sample taken for sequencing was peripheral blood. The receptors derive from a man in his fifties with active or convalescent COVID-19.

The chain combines TRBV3-1 (or the pseudogene TRBV3-2) with TRBJ1-6; D gene unclear. Germline assignment: CDR1 LGHDT and CDR2 YNNKEL (reference sequence). V was trimmed by 7 bases and J by 5 bases, leaving 6 bases between them. This CDR3 is 12 amino acids long. As DNA, the CDR3 is TGTGCCAGCACGGTGGATAATTCACCCCTCCACTTT. Translating gives CASTVDNSPLHF.

CDR3 sequence (DNA): TGCGCCAGCAGCCAACCCCTAGCGGGGGGGACAGATACGCAGTATTTT. It translates to CASSQPLAGGTDTQYF. The genes are TRBV4-1 and TRBJ2-3, with TRBD2 identical over 12 bases. The CDR3 extends over 16 amino acids. Trimming took 2 bases from V and 3 from J; bases not matched to a gene: 3. The germline CDR1 and CDR2 sequences are MGHRA and YSYEKL.

The gene calls are TRBV21-1 and TRBJ1-1. TRBV21-1 is described as a pseudogene. This CDR3 comprises 13 residues. The CDR3 bases are TGTGCCAGCAGCAAGGACGGGATCACTGAAGCTTTCTTT. This codes for CASSKDGITEAFF.

The chain uses TRBV5-1 and TRBJ2-5, with 8 bases identical to TRBD2. The CDR3 length is 15 residues. The V gene's germline CDR1 is SGHRS and CDR2 YFSETQ. V was pared by 0 bases and J by 0 bases, with 1 base of the junction left unmatched. The CDR3 coding sequence is TGCGCCAGCAGCTTGGGCGGGAGGAACCAAGAGACCCAGTACTTC. Protein: CASSLGGRNQETQYF.

The chain combines TRBV24-1 with TRBJ1-2; 10 bases are shared with TRBD1. V gave up 5 bases and J gave up 6 bases; unmatched junction bases: 2. CDR3 length: 13 amino acids. Per germline, CDR1 KGHDR and CDR2 SFDVKD. CDR3 loop: CATSVTGGNGYTF. In nucleotides, the CDR3 is TGTGCCACCAGTGTGACAGGGGGCAATGGCTACACCTTC.

The chain has TRBV5-1 and TRBJ2-7, with 7 bases identical to TRBD2. This CDR3 has 16 residues. Per the germline V gene, CDR1 is SGHRS and CDR2 is YFSETQ. The V segment lost 4 bases and the J segment 6 bases; nucleotides outside the gene matches: 16. This CDR3 reads CASSPHPGTGGFEQYF. Here the CDR3 DNA reads TGCGCCAGCAGCCCCCACCCCGGGACGGGAGGTTTCGAGCAGTACTTC.

The chain links TRBV12-5 to TRBJ1-1, with TRBD1 identical over 8 bases. The V segment lost 3 bases and the J segment 10 bases; nucleotides outside the gene matches: 10. Germline V gene lookup returns CDR1 LGHNT and CDR2 FRNRAP. This CDR3 is built from 14 residues. CDR3 sequence reads: CASGFRPGGVGAFF. CDR3 sequence (DNA): TGTGCTAGTGGTTTTCGGCCAGGGGGCGTCGGAGCTTTCTTT.

The V call is TRBV5-4, the J call TRBJ2-6; 8 bases align to TRBD2. The CDR3 runs to 18 residues. Germline CDR1 reads SGHNT; CDR2 reads YYREEE (reference sequence). J was trimmed by 0 bases and V by 4 bases; bases with no gene match: 9. CDR3: CASSRGGVLASGANVLTF. The CDR3 coding sequence is TGTGCCAGCAGCCGGGGGGGCGTACTTGCCTCTGGGGCCAACGTCCTGACTTTC.

This sequence joins TRBV19 and TRBJ2-7; TRBD1 aligns across 9 bases. The V segment lost 7 bases and the J segment 5 bases; nucleotides outside the gene matches: 15. This CDR3 region has 16 residues. CDR1 and CDR2 (germline): LNHDA, SQIVND (reference sequence). The CDR3 nucleotides are TGTGCCAGTACCCCGATAGGTGGACAGGGGATAAACGAGCAGTACTTC. It yields the protein CASTPIGGQGINEQYF.

V and J are TRBV5-1 and TRBJ2-6, with TRBD1 matching over 7 bases. Germline-derived CDR1 and CDR2 are SGHRS and YFSETQ. Trimming cost V 3 bases and J 0 bases; bases outside gene matches: 6. The CDR3 runs to 17 residues. The chain's CDR3 is CASSSDRTISGANVLTF. The CDR3 DNA reads TGCGCCAGCAGCTCGGACAGGACGATCTCTGGGGCCAACGTCCTGACTTTC.

This chain connects TRBV5-1 to TRBJ2-2, with TRBD2 matching over 7 bases. With V trimmed by 1 base and J by 7 bases, 7 bases remained unmatched. The CDR3 spans 15 residues. Germline-derived CDR1 and CDR2 are SGHRS and YFSETQ. CDR3 bases: TGCGCCAGCAGCTTGAATGGGGCGGGAGACGGGGAGCTGTTTTTT. Protein product: CASSLNGAGDGELFF.

The chain combines TRBV10-3 with TRBJ1-6, with 7 nucleotides matching TRBD1. The germline CDR1 and CDR2 sequences are ENHRY and SYGVKD. J gave up 6 bases and V 6 bases, and 5 bases lay outside the gene matches. The CDR3 contains 14 residues. The CDR3 spells CAIREDRSNSPLHF. The CDR3 nucleotides read TGTGCCATCAGGGAGGACAGGAGTAATTCACCCCTCCACTTT.

The rearrangement joins TRBV4-3 to TRBJ2-3, with TRBD1 as a possible D gene (6 bases). V lost 4 bases and J 2 bases, leaving 16 bases between the germline ends. The CDR3 is 16 residues long. From germline, CDR1 is LGHNA and CDR2 YSLEER. The CDR3 is CASSLGDTRNTDTQYF. CDR3 in DNA: TGCGCCAGCAGCCTTGGGGACACCCGGAACACAGATACGCAGTATTTT.

In this sample, this clone turned up once. The chain employs TRBV5-6 and TRBJ1-5; the D is unclear. This CDR3 comprises 15 residues. Trimming took 4 bases from V and 3 from J, leaving 14 bases between them. Germline V gene data show CDR1 as SGHDT and CDR2 as YYEEEE. The CDR3 nucleotides read TGTGCCAGCAGCATGGCGGGGAGAGACAATCAGCCCCAGCATTTT. Its translation: CASSMAGRDNQPQHF.

CDR3 sequence reads: CASSLGSTGKEQYF. The CDR3 DNA follows: TGTGCCAGCAGCTTAGGTTCGACAGGGAAAGAGCAGTACTTC. This chain links TRBV11-2 with TRBJ2-5; 7 bases are shared with TRBD1. Trimming took 1 base from V and 11 from J; bases not matched to a gene: 10. This CDR3 has 14 residues. Germline assignment: CDR1 SGHAT and CDR2 FQNNGV.

The rearrangement uses TRBV7-9 and TRBJ2-1, with D unclear. V was pared by 5 bases and J by 5 bases, with 16 bases between. Per the germline V gene, CDR1 is SEHNR and CDR2 is FQNEAQ (reference sequence). CDR3 length: 15 amino acids. The CDR3 spells CASSTRARSNNEQFF. The CDR3 DNA reads as TGTGCCAGCAGCACGCGCGCACGAAGCAACAATGAGCAGTTCTTC.

This chain connects TRBV19 to TRBJ1-1; 8 bases agree with TRBD1. CDR3 length: 14 amino acids. From germline, CDR1 is LNHDA and CDR2 SQIVND (reference sequence). V dropped 5 bases and J dropped 9; count of bases not matched to a gene: 11. The CDR3 DNA reads TGTGCCAGTAGTTCTAGGACAGGGAGGTCCAAAGCTTTCTTT. Translating it yields CASSSRTGRSKAFF.

The chain carries TRBV7-2 and TRBJ2-7; TRBD1 agrees at 7 bases. This CDR3 is 17 amino acids long. V lost 1 base to trimming and J lost 2 bases; unmatched junction nucleotides: 11. Germline V gene data show CDR1 as SGHTA and CDR2 as FQGNSA. The CDR3 here is CASSLVRTGTVAYEQYF. The CDR3 DNA is TGTGCCAGCAGCTTAGTTAGAACCGGGACAGTGGCCTACGAGCAGTACTTC.

This clone was observed a few times. The rearrangement links TRBV10-2 to TRBJ1-1; 8 bases match TRBD1. The CDR3 has 14 residues. Trimming took 7 bases from V and 1 from J; bases not matched to a gene: 5. Germline CDR1 reads WSHSY; CDR2 reads SAAADI. CDR3 DNA sequence: TGCGCCAGCACCTCGACAGGGGCGAACACTGAAGCTTTCTTT. Translated, it gives CASTSTGANTEAFF.

The sample holds a few counts of this clone. Other DNA sequences in this specimen translate into the identical CDR3. The chain combines TRBV11-2 with TRBJ2-7; perhaps TRBD2 as D (5 bases). With 1 base removed from V and 2 bases from J, the gap between germline ends came to 6 bases. The CDR3 is 13 amino acids. The V gene's germline CDR1 is SGHAT and CDR2 FQNNGV. CDR3 region: CASSLAGTYEQYF. CDR3 nucleotide sequence: TGTGCCAGCAGCTTAGCCGGGACCTACGAGCAGTACTTC.

The J gene is TRBJ2-7, the V gene TRBV24-1, with 8 bases fitting TRBD2. CDR3 size: 16 residues. Trimming at V came to 5 bases and at J to 2 bases, leaving 10 bases not matched to a gene. Germline loops: CDR1 KGHDR, CDR2 SFDVKD. The CDR3 loop is CATSVSGRTRPYEQYF. DNA for the CDR3: TGTGCCACCAGTGTGAGCGGGAGAACGAGGCCCTACGAGCAGTACTTC.

The chain uses TRBV6-6 and TRBJ2-7; 7 positions match TRBD2. From germline, CDR1 is MNHNY and CDR2 SVGAGI (reference sequence). V gave up 5 bases and J gave up 2 bases; unmatched junction bases: 15. The CDR3 is 17 residues long. The DNA of the CDR3 is TGTGCCAGCAGTCTGGCCCACTTAGCGGGTGCTCCCTACGAGCAGTACTTC. Its translation is CASSLAHLAGAPYEQYF.

The CDR3 DNA reads as TGTGCCAGCAGTCAGGCAGCGGGGGGTATATACGAGCAGTACTTC. Its protein is CASSQAAGGIYEQYF. V gene TRBV6-6 combines with J gene TRBJ2-7, with TRBD2 matching over 9 bases. The CDR3 has 15 amino acids. Germline lookup yields CDR1 MNHNY and CDR2 SVGAGI (reference sequence). V lost 5 bases to trimming and J lost 4 bases; unmatched junction nucleotides: 9.

This clone has only a few counts. V and J are TRBV4-1 and TRBJ1-6, with D tentatively TRBD1 (6 bases). From germline, CDR1 is MGHRA and CDR2 YSYEKL. V was clipped by 2 bases and J by 4 bases, with 15 bases between them. This CDR3 contains 17 residues. CDR3 sequence reads: CASSQTVQGWYNSPLHF. The CDR3 DNA sequence: TGCGCCAGCAGCCAAACCGTACAGGGTTGGTATAATTCACCCCTCCACTTT.

This sequence joins TRBV11-3 and TRBJ2-7; possible D gene TRBD1, 6 bases. Germline V gene lookup returns CDR1 SGHNT and CDR2 YENEEA. The CDR3 is 13 residues long. Trimming pared 4 bases from V and 1 base from J, leaving 8 bases between. As DNA, the CDR3 is TGTGCCAGCAGCTCCGGACAGTCCTACGAGCAGTACTTC. This sequence encodes CASSSGQSYEQYF.

The chain combines TRBV29-1 with TRBJ2-7; 8 nucleotides agree with TRBD1. This CDR3 is 12 amino acids long. V dropped 5 bases and J dropped 5; count of bases not matched to a gene: 5. Germline V gene data show CDR1 as SQVTM and CDR2 as ANQGSEA. The CDR3 loop is CSVQIQGDEQYF. The CDR3 DNA reads TGCAGCGTTCAGATACAGGGGGACGAGCAGTACTTC.

The chain has TRBV6-2 or TRBV6-3 and TRBJ2-2, with D possibly TRBD2 on 5 matching bases. Germline assignment: CDR1 MNHEY and CDR2 SVGEGT. This CDR3 has 19 amino acids. Trimming took off 0 bases at V and 5 bases at J, with 22 bases between the two ends. The CDR3 nucleotides read TGTGCCAGCAGTTACTCGAATGATATGGGAGCCCCGGTTACCGGGGAGCTGTTTTTT. Its protein product is CASSYSNDMGAPVTGELFF.

The genes are TRBV19 and TRBJ1-3; no firm D call. The CDR3 covers 16 residues. The V end was cut by 5 bases, the J end by 3 bases, with 17 bases between. CDR1 is LNHDA and CDR2 is SQIVND in the germline V gene (reference sequence). CDR3 loop: CASSPSQVIGGNTIYF. The CDR3 coding sequence is TGTGCCAGTAGTCCATCGCAGGTTATAGGTGGAAACACCATATATTTT. The complete variable domain, with remaining parts taken from reference TRBV19 and TRBJ1-3, reads DGGITQSPKYLFRKEGQNVTLSCEQNLNHDAMYWYRQDPGQGLRLIYYSQIVNDFQKGDIAEGYSVSREKKESFPLTVTSAQKNPTAFYLCASSPSQVIGGNTIYFGEGSWLTVV.

The chain is built from TRBV5-1 and TRBJ2-3; possible D gene TRBD1, 5 bases. CDR1 and CDR2 (germline): SGHRS, YFSETQ. Trimming shortened V by 4 bases and J by 0 bases, and 9 bases separated the two germline ends. CDR3 length: 14 amino acids. The DNA for the CDR3 is TGCGCCAGCAGCGACGACAGCAGCACAGATACGCAGTATTTT. It specifies CASSDDSSTDTQYF.

The J gene is TRBJ2-7, the V gene TRBV2, with 12 bases matching TRBD2. CDR1 and CDR2 (germline): SNHLY, FYNNEI. After removal of 4 bases from V and 6 bases from J, the junction contained 10 bases not matched to a gene. The CDR3 is 16 residues long. This CDR3 is CASSAGPSGGVGEQYF. CDR3 bases: TGTGCCAGCAGTGCTGGGCCTAGCGGGGGGGTCGGCGAGCAGTACTTC. Complete variable domain (other parts from reference TRBV2 and TRBJ2-7): EPEVTQTPSHQVTQMGQEVILRCVPISNHLYFYWYRQILGQKVEFLVSFYNNEISEKSEIFDDQFSVERPDGSNFTLKIRSTKLEDSAMYFCASSAGPSGGVGEQYFGPGTRLTVT.